This is a list of T cell receptor beta chains from one sample in a study of blood T cell repertoires in COVID-19. Sequencing used immunoSEQ multiplex PCR; TCRdb keeps in-frame clones, though not all of them. The top ten clones hold around 1.1% of a sample with some 390,000 clones, around 89% of them seen once. The sample was PBMCs or T cells enriched from blood (not recorded which). The receptors shown here come from a man aged 30 to 45 who had recovered from COVID-19. Each CDR3 is given without its conserved first and last residue. Each record gives: J gene, V gene, CDR3 protein.

J gene: TRBJ2-7
V gene: TRBV10-3
CDR3 protein: AIRTGQGSLEQY

J gene: TRBJ2-7
V gene: TRBV5-8
CDR3 protein: ASSPPTRVAQY

J gene: TRBJ2-2
V gene: TRBV2
CDR3 protein: ASSGSSLPDTGELF

J gene: TRBJ1-2
V gene: TRBV6-5
CDR3 protein: ASSYTGPAGIYGYT

J gene: TRBJ1-6
V gene: TRBV30
CDR3 protein: AWTPTGTGGDSPLH

J gene: TRBJ2-3
V gene: TRBV5-1
CDR3 protein: ASSLMIAGGSTDTQY

J gene: TRBJ2-7
V gene: TRBV7-7
CDR3 protein: ASSLGTSALDEQY

J gene: TRBJ2-7
V gene: TRBV7-9
CDR3 protein: ASSLLVDYEQY

J gene: TRBJ1-6
V gene: TRBV4-1
CDR3 protein: ASSPYQGVRSPLH

J gene: TRBJ1-3
V gene: TRBV9
CDR3 protein: ASSLDQAPGNTIY

J gene: TRBJ2-1
V gene: TRBV3-1/TRBV3-2
CDR3 protein: ASRADRHEQF

J gene: TRBJ1-1
V gene: TRBV7-9
CDR3 protein: ASSRQGSLNTEAF

J gene: TRBJ2-5
V gene: TRBV27
CDR3 protein: ASSFRLAPETQY

J gene: TRBJ2-2
V gene: TRBV15
CDR3 protein: ATSRSLAGVSTGELF

J gene: TRBJ1-2
V gene: TRBV30
CDR3 protein: AWSGGGVYGYT

J gene: TRBJ2-1
V gene: TRBV6-2/TRBV6-3
CDR3 protein: ASSQRLLNEQF

J gene: TRBJ2-2
V gene: TRBV5-6
CDR3 protein: ASRPPGLGNTGELF

J gene: TRBJ1-1
V gene: TRBV3-1/TRBV3-2
CDR3 protein: ASSQGEEGRAF

J gene: TRBJ1-1
V gene: TRBV19
CDR3 protein: ASSERQGMNTEAF

J gene: TRBJ2-6
V gene: TRBV2
CDR3 protein: ASRLGNSGANVLT

J gene: TRBJ1-4
V gene: TRBV14
CDR3 protein: ASSPGGDYEKLF

J gene: TRBJ2-1
V gene: TRBV5-1
CDR3 protein: ASSLAGNNEQF

J gene: TRBJ2-6
V gene: TRBV5-1
CDR3 protein: ASSWAGTGGKDSGANVLT

J gene: TRBJ1-1
V gene: TRBV27
CDR3 protein: ASSTSVSRSTEAF

J gene: TRBJ2-5
V gene: TRBV28
CDR3 protein: ASSRGGGQETQY

J gene: TRBJ2-5
V gene: TRBV6-5
CDR3 protein: ASSYSGAQETQY

J gene: TRBJ1-6
V gene: TRBV3-1/TRBV3-2
CDR3 protein: ASSQVQGNSPLH

J gene: TRBJ2-1
V gene: TRBV5-1
CDR3 protein: ASSLALAGYNEQF

J gene: TRBJ2-7
V gene: TRBV4-1
CDR3 protein: ASSQDGGTTYEQY

J gene: TRBJ2-2
V gene: TRBV5-4
CDR3 protein: ASSYPAGQAGELF

J gene: TRBJ1-5
V gene: TRBV28
CDR3 protein: ASSVYSYNQPQH

J gene: TRBJ2-7
V gene: TRBV5-6
CDR3 protein: ASTRTGHEQY

J gene: TRBJ1-4
V gene: TRBV15
CDR3 protein: ATSSPGNEKLF

J gene: TRBJ1-5
V gene: TRBV21-1
CDR3 protein: ASNYLSGQGWGYSNQPQH

J gene: TRBJ2-3
V gene: TRBV7-2
CDR3 protein: ASSPGGQFSDTQY

J gene: TRBJ2-7
V gene: TRBV10-3
CDR3 protein: AINPTGSGYEQY

J gene: TRBJ2-1
V gene: TRBV6-4
CDR3 protein: ASSDSYSGEQF

J gene: TRBJ1-5
V gene: TRBV13
CDR3 protein: ASSFGRGDQPQH

J gene: TRBJ2-1
V gene: TRBV7-3
CDR3 protein: ASSEGTSLRNEQF

J gene: TRBJ2-6
V gene: TRBV5-1
CDR3 protein: ASSPTVGSGANVLT

J gene: TRBJ1-1
V gene: TRBV30
CDR3 protein: AWSARGGNTEAF

J gene: TRBJ2-3
V gene: TRBV21-1
CDR3 protein: ASSKARSPLLGDSCTDTQY

J gene: TRBJ1-2
V gene: TRBV11-2
CDR3 protein: ASSFGINYGYT

J gene: TRBJ2-5
V gene: TRBV6-5
CDR3 protein: ASRTGTGYQETQY

J gene: TRBJ1-1
V gene: TRBV5-4
CDR3 protein: ASSELHRDSTEAF